Listed below are T cell receptor beta chains from one sample, sequenced in a study of shared clonotypes between healthy human individuals. The assay was immunoSEQ multiplex PCR, and TCRdb's table has in-frame clones only and misses some. The repertoire consists of about 1 million clones, with around 74% occurring once and the leading ten covering approximately 1.3%. Material: memory CD4+ T cells sorted from blood. The receptors stem from a man aged 18 to 30 in good health. The CDR3 runs from the conserved cysteine through the conserved F or W. A D gene is named only where the DNA matches it firmly. Clone size is not always given. Where it is, it says once, few, many or a class for expanded clones.

D gene	V gene	J gene	clone size	CDR3 DNA	CDR3 protein
.	TRBV27	TRBJ1-2	.	TGTGCCAGCAGTTTATCGCGGGGCAGACCCCACGCCTTC	CASSLSRGRPHAF
.	TRBV11-3	TRBJ2-2	.	TGTGCCAGCAGCCCACGGGGGTCTCCCCCTCCCGGGGAGCTGTTTTTT	CASSPRGSPPPGELFF
TRBD2	TRBV11-2	TRBJ2-5	.	TGTGCCAGCAGCCCGACTAGCGGGGGGACACAAGAGACCCAGTACTTC	CASSPTSGGTQETQYF
.	TRBV6-6	TRBJ2-7	.	TGTGCCAGCAGTTATCAGGGTTGGCACGAGCAGTACTTC	CASSYQGWHEQYF
TRBD2	TRBV30	TRBJ2-1	.	TGTGCCTGGACGCGGGAGTCCTCCGCCTACAATGAGCAGTTCTTC	CAWTRESSAYNEQFF
.	TRBV5-1	TRBJ2-5	once	TGCGCCAGCATGGTGCAGGCGGCCCAAGAGACCCAGTACTTC	CASMVQAAQETQYF
.	TRBV5-1	TRBJ2-1	.	TGCGCCAGCAGCTTGAAGCTCGGACAGTACTCCTACAATGAGCAGTTCTTC	CASSLKLGQYSYNEQFF
.	TRBV18	TRBJ2-5	once	TGTGCCAGCTCAGCGGTGTTGGAGACCCAGTACTTC	CASSAVLETQYF
.	TRBV18	TRBJ2-7	.	TGTGCCAGCTCACTGACAGGGGAGGGGTACGAGCAGTACTTC	CASSLTGEGYEQYF
.	TRBV29-1	TRBJ2-1	.	TGCAGCGTTGATGGTCCAGGGATGGGTGATAATGAGCAGTTCTTC	CSVDGPGMGDNEQFF
.	TRBV30	TRBJ2-7	.	TGTGCCTGGACAAGGCAGACAACCTACGAGCAGTACTTC	CAWTRQTTYEQYF
.	TRBV6-6	TRBJ1-3	.	TGTGCCAGCAGTTTTGGGCAGAACTCTGGAAACACCATATATTTT	CASSFGQNSGNTIYF
TRBD1	TRBV10-1	TRBJ2-3	once	TGCGCCAGCAGTGAGTCTTTCGACAGGGGGGGACTAGATACGCAGTATTTT	CASSESFDRGGLDTQYF
.	TRBV12-5	TRBJ2-2	.	TGTGCTAGTGGGACGGACACCTACACCGGGGAGCTGTTTTTT	CASGTDTYTGELFF
.	TRBV7-2	TRBJ2-5	.	TGTGCCAGCAGCTTATCAATTGGACAGAAAGAGACCCAGTACTTC	CASSLSIGQKETQYF
TRBD1	TRBV7-9	TRBJ2-3	.	TGTGCCAGCAGCCGGGGACAGGGGCCAGATACGCAGTATTTT	CASSRGQGPDTQYF
.	TRBV6-5	TRBJ2-3	.	TGTGCCAGCAGTTTACGGCCTAGCACAGATACGCAGTATTTT	CASSLRPSTDTQYF
TRBD1	TRBV9	TRBJ2-2	.	TGTGCCAGCAGCGTAGGGACAGGTCGGAACACCGGGGAGCTGTTTTTT	CASSVGTGRNTGELFF
TRBD2	TRBV4-3	TRBJ2-1	.	TGCGCCAGCAGCCAAGATCCCCATAGGAGCGGGAGGAGAGCGGCCAATGAGCAGTTCTTC	CASSQDPHRSGRRAANEQFF
.	TRBV2	TRBJ2-7	.	TGTGCCAGCGAAACCGGGACAAGACTCTACGAGCAGTACTTC	CASETGTRLYEQYF
.	TRBV20-1	TRBJ2-7	.	TGCAGTGCTAGTCCCGGGTACGAGCAGTACTTC	CSASPGYEQYF
TRBD1	TRBV28	TRBJ1-1	.	TGTGCCAGCAGGACAGGGGCGGCTGGGGGGGCTTTCTTT	CASRTGAAGGAFF
.	TRBV18	TRBJ2-5	.	TGTGCCAGCTCACCCGCCGTGGGAGAGACCCAGTACTTC	CASSPAVGETQYF
.	TRBV7-7	TRBJ1-1	.	TGTGCTAGCAGCTTAAACTATAACACTGAAGCTTTCTTT	CASSLNYNTEAFF
.	TRBV15	TRBJ1-1	.	TGTGCCACCAGCAGAGATCCGGGGATGAACACTGAAGCTTTCTTT	CATSRDPGMNTEAFF
.	TRBV28	TRBJ1-4	.	TGTGCCAGCAGGTTCCGGAATGAAAAACTGTTTTTT	CASRFRNEKLFF
.	TRBV19	TRBJ1-5	.	TGTGCCAGTAGTAGGGGTCAGGGGAATCAGCCCCAGCATTTT	CASSRGQGNQPQHF
.	TRBV6-1	TRBJ1-2	.	TGTGCCAGCGGTCTCAGGACCTATGGCTACACCTTC	CASGLRTYGYTF
TRBD1	TRBV29-1	TRBJ1-2	.	TGCAGCGTTCAACAGGGGTTGGACTATGGCTACACCTTC	CSVQQGLDYGYTF
.	TRBV7-3	TRBJ1-3	.	TGTGCCAGCAGCTTAACCAAGTCCTCTGGAAACACCATATATTTT	CASSLTKSSGNTIYF
.	TRBV7-8	TRBJ2-5	.	TGTGCCAGCAGCTTAGGGACCTACCAAGAGACCCAGTACTTC	CASSLGTYQETQYF
TRBD2	TRBV9	TRBJ2-7	.	TGTGCCAGCAGCGTAGACGAGCGGGAGACCTACGAGCAGTACTTC	CASSVDERETYEQYF
.	TRBV7-2	TRBJ2-1	.	TGTGCCAGCAGCTTAGGGGGGGCGGGCCAAGTTGAGCAGTTCTTC	CASSLGGAGQVEQFF
TRBD1	TRBV19	TRBJ1-2	.	TGTGCCAGTATGGCGGACAGGGGTGGCTACACCTTC	CASMADRGGYTF
.	TRBV6-5	TRBJ1-2	once	TGTGCCAGCAGTCAAGGGGGGTACTATGGCTACACCTTC	CASSQGGYYGYTF
TRBD2	TRBV13	TRBJ2-3	many	TGTGCCAGCAGCCTAACGGGACTAGCGGGAGATGATACGCAGTATTTT	CASSLTGLAGDDTQYF
TRBD2	TRBV11-2	TRBJ2-3	.	TGTGCCAGCAGCTTCAGCGGGACCCTAGGGGATACGCAGTATTTT	CASSFSGTLGDTQYF
.	TRBV14	TRBJ2-1	.	TGTGCCAGCAGCCAAGTCGGTCTCCTCTCCCTCAATGAGCAGTTCTTC	CASSQVGLLSLNEQFF
.	TRBV11-2	TRBJ2-1	once	TGTGCCAGCAGCTTATTTAGGTTTGGTGAGCAGTTCTTC	CASSLFRFGEQFF
.	TRBV7-9	TRBJ1-1	.	TGTGCCAGCAGCCCGCCAGTGAACACTGAAGCTTTCTTT	CASSPPVNTEAFF
.	TRBV5-1	TRBJ2-1	.	TGCGCCAGCAGCTTGGACCGTACGGGCAATGAGCAGTTCTTC	CASSLDRTGNEQFF
.	TRBV7-6	TRBJ1-1	few	TGTGCCAGCAGCTTAAGAGGGGACACTGAAGCTTTCTTT	CASSLRGDTEAFF
.	TRBV4-1	TRBJ1-5	.	TGCGCCAGCAGCCAAGATGGTACAGGATTTGAGCCCCAGCATTTT	CASSQDGTGFEPQHF
.	TRBV2	TRBJ2-1	.	TGTGCCAGCAGTGAACCGGGTCGGGAGCAGTTCTTC	CASSEPGREQFF
TRBD1	TRBV4-1	TRBJ1-1	.	TGCGCCAGCAGCACCGGTCGTCGACAGGGGGCTTCTCTGAACACTGAAGCTTTCTTT	CASSTGRRQGASLNTEAFF
.	TRBV29-1	TRBJ2-1	.	TGCAGCCTGACTGAAGCCTACAATGAGCAGTTCTTC	CSLTEAYNEQFF
TRBD2	TRBV2	TRBJ2-4	.	TGTGCCAGCAGTGAGACTAGCTTTAGAAACATTCAGTACTTC	CASSETSFRNIQYF
TRBD1	TRBV2	TRBJ2-4	.	TGTGCCAGCAGGACACAGGGGGTGGTCAAAAACATTCAGTACTTC	CASRTQGVVKNIQYF
TRBD2	TRBV7-2	TRBJ2-5	.	TGTGCCAGCAGAGTAGCGGGAGATGGGAGAGAGACCCAGTACTTC	CASRVAGDGRETQYF
TRBD1	TRBV19	TRBJ1-4	once	TGTGCCAGTAGTATAAGCGGCACAGGGGGAGAAAAACTGTTTTTT	CASSISGTGGEKLFF
.	TRBV7-2	TRBJ1-6	.	TGTGCCAGCAGCTCAGGGAGGCAACGCTCACCCCTCCACTTT	CASSSGRQRSPLHF
.	TRBV28	TRBJ2-5	.	TGTGCCAGCCGATCTCTCGGGGGCCAAGAGACCCAGTACTTC	CASRSLGGQETQYF
.	TRBV7-2	TRBJ1-6	.	TGTGCCAGCAGCTTAGAACATTCACCCCTCCACTTT	CASSLEHSPLHF
TRBD1	TRBV5-1	TRBJ2-5	.	TGCGCCAGCCGTACCGGGACAGCCTCGGAGACCCAGTACTTC	CASRTGTASETQYF
.	TRBV30	TRBJ2-3	.	TGTGCCTGGAGAAGGACAGGCACAGATACGCAGTATTTT	CAWRRTGTDTQYF
TRBD1	TRBV11-2	TRBJ2-2	many	TGTGCCAGCAGCACCCGACACCGGGACAGGGGGCGCTCCGGGGAGCTGTTTTTT	CASSTRHRDRGRSGELFF
TRBD2	TRBV5-6	TRBJ2-2	few	TGTGCCAGCAGCCAGGGACTAGCGGGAGGTACCGGGGAGCTGTTTTTT	CASSQGLAGGTGELFF
TRBD1	TRBV27	TRBJ2-3	few	TGTGCCAGCAGTTTGGGACAGACCTACACAGATACGCAGTATTTT	CASSLGQTYTDTQYF
.	TRBV7-3	TRBJ2-2	.	TGTGCCAGCAGCTTATTGGAGACCGGGGAGCTGTTTTTT	CASSLLETGELFF